The 8 T cell receptor beta chains reported below all come from one sample, sequenced in a study of CD8 T cells in Susac syndrome. Reverse transcription of about 0.5 to 1 ug RNA was carried out with random hexamers. TCRdb re-called the immunoSEQ multiplex PCR reads through MiXCR, storing one row per CDR3 protein. The data show some 180,000 distinct CDR3 sequences, with about 94% seen just once and about 0.1% held by the top ten. The sequenced material came from CD4+ T cells from PBMCs. The receptors derive from a human donor in good health.

The chain employs TRBV30 and TRBJ1-4; D remains ambiguous. The CDR3 totals 12 residues. In germline, CDR1 is GTSNPN, CDR2 SVGIG (reference sequence). The ends were cut back, 2 bases at V and 10 bases at J, with 11 bases in the middle. CDR3 protein: CAWSPVEGKLFF. The CDR3 nucleotides read TGTGCCTGGAGTCCGGTGGAGGGAAAACTGTTTTTT.

The V and J genes are TRBV30 and TRBJ1-3; a weak D match, TRBD1 (5 bases). The V gene lost 3 bases and the J gene lost 2 bases, with 8 bases spanning the gap. CDR1 GTSNPN and CDR2 SVGIG come from the germline V gene (reference sequence). The CDR3 is made up of 13 amino acids. The CDR3 region has the DNA TGTGCCTGGAGGTGGGGCCCTGGAAACACCATATATTTT. It specifies CAWRWGPGNTIYF. Based on the CDR3 plus reference TRBV30 and TRBJ1-3, the full variable domain is SQTIHQWPATLVQPVGSPLSLECTVEGTSNPNLYWYRQAAGRGLQLLFYSVGIGQISSEVPQNLSASRPQDRQFILSSKKLLLSDSGFYLCAWRWGPGNTIYFGEGSWLTVV.

The chain employs TRBV13 and TRBJ2-5; no definite D call. The CDR3 extends over 13 amino acids. Germline V CDR1 and CDR2: PRHDT, FYEKMQ (reference sequence). V was pared by 6 bases and J by 7 bases, with 15 bases between. The CDR3 sequence is CASSGNVWGTQYF. The CDR3 region has the DNA TGTGCCAGCAGTGGCAACGTATGGGGGACCCAGTACTTC.

The count of this clonotype is one. The chain uses TRBV20-1 and TRBJ1-1; D is possibly TRBD1 (5 bases). Germline loops: CDR1 DFQATT, CDR2 SNEGSKA (reference sequence). The CDR3 totals 11 residues. Trimming shortened V by 0 bases and J by 11 bases, and 10 bases separated the two germline ends. The CDR3 region is CSARDRAAAFF. CDR3 nucleotide sequence: TGCAGTGCTAGAGACAGGGCCGCGGCTTTCTTT.

V usage is TRBV20-1 and J usage is TRBJ2-1, with 9 bases identical to TRBD2. The junction had 6 bases not matched to a gene; V was cut back by 5 bases and J by 4 bases. The CDR3 is made up of 14 amino acids. Germline CDR1 reads DFQATT; CDR2 reads SNEGSKA (reference sequence). CDR3 DNA sequence: TGCAGTGCTGGGGGGCTAGCGGGGTACAATGAGCAGTTCTTC. Translation gives CSAGGLAGYNEQFF.

The V gene is TRBV20-1, the J gene TRBJ2-1; D call uncertain. CDR1 is DFQATT and CDR2 is SNEGSKA in the germline V gene (reference sequence). V dropped 5 bases and J dropped 8 bases, with 13 bases sitting between them. This CDR3 is 12 amino acids long. The CDR3 DNA sequence: TGCAGTGCTGCCGGAGAATCCCATGAGCAGTTCTTC. Translation: CSAAGESHEQFF.

V gene TRBV9 combines with J gene TRBJ2-1, with TRBD2 identical over 10 bases. The CDR3 totals 16 residues. V lost 0 bases to trimming and J lost 4 bases; unmatched junction nucleotides: 4. The germline gives CDR1 SGDLS, CDR2 YYNGEE. CDR3 in amino acids: CASSVGLAGVYNEQFF. The DNA for the CDR3 is TGTGCCAGCAGCGTAGGTCTAGCGGGAGTTTACAATGAGCAGTTCTTC.

The J gene is TRBJ1-1, the V gene TRBV18; D is unresolved. V lost 3 bases and J lost 2, with 7 bases in between. Germline values: CDR1 KGHSH, CDR2 LQKENI. This CDR3 has 13 residues. The DNA of the CDR3 is TGTGCCAGCTCACCGAGGATTAACACTGAAGCTTTCTTT. Translation: CASSPRINTEAFF.